A single sample is the source of the 5 T cell receptor beta chains below, sequenced in a study of blood T cells in healthy people across ages (dated by TCRdb to 2015 to 2017). The method behind the library was 5' RACE. Sequencing took place on an Illumina HiSeq 2500. A second roughly 6 to 11 cycle PCR used a sample-barcoded 5' primer and a J-beta primer mix. TCRdb reanalyzed the raw reads on its own, using fastp at Q25 for trimming and MiXCR for clone calling, and kept in-frame beta chains. Each entry is one CDR3 protein sequence, shown with its most common DNA and genes. This sample has some 880,000 distinct CDR3 sequences in its table, and under 40% of those were observed once. The top ten hold 10% to 15% of the sample. Sequenced material: blood. The receptors come from a young man in good health.

The chain couples TRBV5-6 to TRBJ2-1; tentative D call: TRBD1 (6 bases). Germline CDR1 reads SGHDT; CDR2 reads YYEEEE. The CDR3 totals 15 residues. V was clipped by 6 bases and J by 8 bases, with 21 bases between them. CDR3 DNA sequence: TGTGCCAGCACCTTCGTGGGGGCCCAGGGATATGAGCAGTTCTTC. Its protein is CASTFVGAQGYEQFF.

This chain links TRBV28 with TRBJ1-5, with unresolved D. CDR3 length: 14 residues. Deletions cut 4 bases from V and 6 bases from J, with 13 bases between. Germline loops: CDR1 MDHEN, CDR2 SYDVKM. The CDR3 sequence: CASSWSEGGQPQHF. DNA of the CDR3: TGTGCCAGCAGTTGGAGTGAAGGCGGTCAGCCCCAGCATTTT.

The chain recombines TRBV12-3 or TRBV12-4 with TRBJ2-3; 10 bases line up with TRBD2. V dropped 3 bases and J dropped 1; count of bases not matched to a gene: 4. CDR3 length: 16 amino acids. CDR3: CASSFNLAGGTDTQYF. DNA for the CDR3: TGTGCCAGCAGTTTTAACCTAGCGGGGGGCACAGATACGCAGTATTTT.

This clonotype was seen only a few times. V usage is TRBV11-2 and J usage is TRBJ2-5, with TRBD2 matching over 9 bases. This CDR3 is 15 amino acids long. Losses at the gene ends were 5 bases for V and 0 bases for J; bases not matched to a gene: 4. CDR1 is SGHAT and CDR2 is FQNNGV in the germline V gene. The CDR3 spells CASSVAGAHQETQYF. As DNA, the CDR3 is TGTGCCAGCAGCGTAGCGGGGGCCCACCAAGAGACCCAGTACTTC.

This clonotype was found a few times. The chain links TRBV9 to TRBJ2-2; the match to TRBD2 covers 8 bases. The V segment lost 0 bases and the J segment 5 bases; nucleotides outside the gene matches: 9. Germline-derived CDR1 and CDR2 are SGDLS and YYNGEE. This CDR3 is 17 amino acids long. The CDR3 reads CASSVGLAGGPTGELFF. The CDR3 DNA is TGTGCCAGCAGCGTAGGACTGGCGGGGGGACCTACCGGGGAGCTGTTTTTT.